What follows are 25 T cell receptor beta chains derived from one specimen sequenced in a study of OX40 agonist ivuxolimab in advanced cancers. Data came from immunoSEQ multiplex PCR; TCRdb stores just in-frame clones and leaves some out. In the table there are 50,000 or so clones, 80% to 85% of which are singletons. Here the sequenced sample was CD4+ or CD8+ T cells sorted from blood, taken in a trial of the OX40 agonist ivuxolimab. Receptors originate from an adult with an advanced solid tumor such as melanoma, head and neck, liver or kidney cancer.

The chain employs TRBV28 and TRBJ2-5; D assignment may be TRBD1 or TRBD2 (5 bases each). CDR3 length: 14 amino acids. The germline CDR1 and CDR2 sequences are MDHEN and SYDVKM. V was pared by 6 bases and J by 11 bases, with 22 bases between. CDR3 coding DNA: TGTGCCAGCAGGAGGGGTGATCTACGGAGTGGGCAGTACTTC. It codes for CASRRGDLRSGQYF.

The chain joins TRBV27 to TRBJ2-3; TRBD2 is a possible D gene (6 bases). The CDR3 extends over 14 amino acids. Deletions cut 5 bases from V and 0 bases from J, with 9 bases between. CDR1 MNHEY and CDR2 SMNVEV come from the germline V gene (reference sequence). CDR3 protein: CASSPGLSTDTQYF. The CDR3 nucleotides are TGTGCCAGCAGTCCGGGACTGAGCACAGATACGCAGTATTTT.

The chain couples TRBV5-1 to TRBJ2-7; D possibly corresponds to TRBD2 (6 bases). CDR3 size: 15 residues. The V gene's germline CDR1 is SGHRS and CDR2 YFSETQ. Trimming pared 0 bases from V and 4 bases from J, leaving 14 bases between. The CDR3 DNA follows: TGCGCCAGCAGCTTGGTCGGGGGAGTAGGGTACGAGCAGTACTTC. Residues: CASSLVGGVGYEQYF.

V and J are TRBV6-5 and TRBJ1-2; TRBD1 agrees at 8 bases. V lost 0 bases and J lost 2; bases outside the gene matches: 2. Per the germline V gene, CDR1 is MNHEY and CDR2 is SVGAGI. The CDR3 covers 15 residues. CDR3 in amino acids: CASSYSQGANYGYTF. The CDR3, as DNA: TGTGCCAGCAGTTACTCCCAGGGGGCCAACTATGGCTACACCTTC.

This chain connects TRBV5-6 to TRBJ2-3; D unresolved. Germline V lookup: CDR1 SGHDT, CDR2 YYEEEE. CDR3 length equals 14 residues. V was shortened by 0 bases and J by 4 bases, with 9 bases between the two germline ends. This CDR3 is CASSLVVRPDTQYF. The CDR3 coding sequence is TGTGCCAGCAGCTTGGTTGTGAGGCCAGATACGCAGTATTTT.

The chain couples TRBV30 to TRBJ1-3; D not certain. V gave up 0 bases and J gave up 4 bases, with 7 bases separating them. Germline-derived CDR1 and CDR2 are GTSNPN and SVGIG (reference sequence). CDR3 size: 13 residues. The chain's CDR3 is CAWSVVLGNTIYF. For the CDR3, the DNA is TGTGCCTGGAGTGTAGTGTTGGGAAACACCATATATTTT. Full variable domain (missing parts from reference TRBV30 and TRBJ1-3): SQTIHQWPATLVQPVGSPLSLECTVEGTSNPNLYWYRQAAGRGLQLLFYSVGIGQISSEVPQNLSASRPQDRQFILSSKKLLLSDSGFYLCAWSVVLGNTIYFGEGSWLTVV.

The chain employs TRBV2 and TRBJ2-3; D unresolved. Trimming took off 6 bases at V and 2 bases at J, with 6 bases between the two ends. The CDR3 sequence is 12 residues long. In germline, CDR1 is SNHLY, CDR2 FYNNEI. This CDR3 is CASRPITDTQYF. For the CDR3, the DNA is TGTGCCAGCAGACCCATCACAGATACGCAGTATTTT.

This chain joins TRBV6-6 and TRBJ2-3; D is possibly TRBD1 (6 bases). CDR3 length: 14 residues. Germline CDR1 and CDR2: MNHNY and SVGAGI (reference sequence). The V end lost 5 bases, the J end lost 0 bases, and 9 bases lay between the germline ends. CDR3 nucleotides: TGTGCCAGCAGTGACAGGAGAAGCACAGATACGCAGTATTTT. This translates into CASSDRRSTDTQYF.

The CDR3 DNA reads TGCGCCAGCAGCCAAGAAACTGACAGGGGATACCAGCCCCAGCATTTT. Translated, it gives CASSQETDRGYQPQHF. The chain links TRBV4-1 to TRBJ1-5; 8 bases align to TRBD1. The CDR3 runs to 16 residues. Germline V gene data show CDR1 as MGHRA and CDR2 as YSYEKL. With 0 bases clipped from V and 7 bases from J, the junction kept 8 bases outside the gene matches.

V usage is TRBV7-2 and J usage is TRBJ2-1; D possibly matches TRBD1 or TRBD2 (5 bases each). The V gene's germline CDR1 is SGHTA and CDR2 FQGNSA. This CDR3 spans 13 amino acids. Trimming pared 3 bases from V and 7 bases from J, leaving 10 bases between. The CDR3 loop is CASSFTEGNEQFF. The CDR3 DNA sequence: TGTGCCAGCAGCTTTACTGAGGGGAATGAGCAGTTCTTC.

This rearrangement joins TRBV19 to TRBJ2-1; TRBD2 aligns across 11 bases. The CDR3 runs to 16 residues. The germline V gene encodes CDR1 LNHDA and CDR2 SQIVND (reference sequence). V shed 6 bases, J shed 3 bases, and the junction held 7 bases outside the gene matches. The CDR3 region has the DNA TGTGCCAGTAGGCCCGAACTAGCGGGGGACTACAATGAGCAGTTCTTC. As protein: CASRPELAGDYNEQFF.

The V call is TRBV27, the J call TRBJ1-5; no firm D call. The V gene's germline CDR1 is MNHEY and CDR2 SMNVEV (reference sequence). V lost 6 bases and J 1 base, leaving 13 bases between the germline ends. CDR3 length: 15 residues. CDR3 region: CASSKRDGSNQPQHF. The CDR3, as DNA: TGTGCCAGCAGCAAACGAGACGGGAGCAATCAGCCCCAGCATTTT.

There are a few counts of this clone. The V gene is TRBV6-5, the J gene TRBJ2-3; 13 nucleotides match TRBD2. Germline loops: CDR1 MNHEY, CDR2 SVGAGI. The CDR3 contains 16 residues. J was trimmed by 8 bases and V by 2 bases; bases with no gene match: 7. Here the CDR3 DNA reads TGTGCCAGCAGTTACCAGTGGACTAGCGGGGGCTTTACGCAGTATTTT. It translates to CASSYQWTSGGFTQYF.

Only a few counts were recorded for this clone. This chain links TRBV29-1 with TRBJ2-1; TRBD2 aligns across 13 bases. After removal of 3 bases from V and 6 bases from J, the junction contained 8 bases not matched to a gene. The length of the CDR3 is 16 residues. The germline CDR1 and CDR2 sequences are SQVTM and ANQGSEA. As DNA, the CDR3 is TGCAGCGTTGATGCTTCCGGGACTAGCGGGATCAATGAGCAGTTCTTC. As protein: CSVDASGTSGINEQFF.

Only one count was recorded for this clone. The V and J genes are TRBV15 and TRBJ1-1; D gene ambiguous. The CDR3 has 13 amino acids. Deletions cut 8 bases from V and 3 bases from J, with 13 bases between. Germline CDR1 is LNHNV and CDR2 is YYDKDF (reference sequence). In DNA, the CDR3 is TGTGCCACCGCCTTCCGGGTTGACACTGAAGCTTTCTTT. This translates into CATAFRVDTEAFF.

The chain uses TRBV18 and TRBJ2-3, with 10 bases aligning to TRBD1. J lost 3 bases, V lost 3 bases, and 0 bases had no gene match. The CDR3 length is 14 residues. Germline loops: CDR1 KGHSH, CDR2 LQKENI. DNA of the CDR3: TGTGCCAGCTCACCGGGACAGGGGACAGATACGCAGTATTTT. As protein: CASSPGQGTDTQYF.

This chain links TRBV6-5 with TRBJ2-3; D unclear. V was trimmed by 0 bases and J by 2 bases, leaving 9 bases between them. Germline V gene data show CDR1 as MNHEY and CDR2 as SVGAGI. The CDR3 has 15 amino acids. CDR3 coding DNA: TGTGCCAGCAGTTACTCGATTCAGTACACAGATACGCAGTATTTT. It yields the protein CASSYSIQYTDTQYF.

This chain uses TRBV27 with TRBJ2-3; tentatively, D is TRBD1 (6 bases). The ends were cut back, 3 bases at V and 10 bases at J, with 23 bases in the middle. The CDR3 length is 16 residues. The germline CDR1 and CDR2 sequences are MNHEY and SMNVEV (reference sequence). CDR3 DNA sequence: TGTGCCAGCAGTTTCTCGGGACAATTAAGTACGACTGCGCAGTATTTT. Amino acids: CASSFSGQLSTTAQYF.

The chain uses TRBV6-5 and TRBJ1-3; TRBD1 matches at 8 bases. V shed 6 bases, J shed 0 bases, and the junction held 4 bases outside the gene matches. The germline CDR1 and CDR2 sequences are MNHEY and SVGAGI. The CDR3 totals 15 residues. CDR3 protein: CASSRDRSSGNTIYF. CDR3 bases: TGTGCCAGCAGCCGGGACAGGAGCTCTGGAAACACCATATATTTT.

The chain carries TRBV30 and TRBJ2-7; perhaps TRBD2 as D (6 bases). Trimming cost V 5 bases and J 4 bases, with 12 bases left between them. Germline V gene lookup returns CDR1 GTSNPN and CDR2 SVGIG (reference sequence). CDR3 size: 12 residues. The CDR3 region has the DNA TGTGCCTGGGCTACGGGAGCATACGAGCAGTACTTC. It codes for CAWATGAYEQYF. The full variable domain, its missing parts supplied by reference TRBV30 and TRBJ2-7, is SQTIHQWPATLVQPVGSPLSLECTVEGTSNPNLYWYRQAAGRGLQLLFYSVGIGQISSEVPQNLSASRPQDRQFILSSKKLLLSDSGFYLCAWATGAYEQYFGPGTRLTVT.

This chain links TRBV29-1 with TRBJ2-3; possible D gene TRBD2, 6 bases. Germline V gives CDR1 SQVTM, CDR2 ANQGSEA. The CDR3 runs to 17 residues. V lost 4 bases and J lost 0, with 20 bases in between. DNA for the CDR3: TGCAGCGTTGTACCTACGGTCGATAGCGGAAGCACAGATACGCAGTATTTT. Protein: CSVVPTVDSGSTDTQYF.

With respect to this clone: Different DNA sequences within this sample yield the same CDR3. The rearrangement joins TRBV7-9 to TRBJ2-7; D assignment may be TRBD1 or TRBD2 (7 bases each). Germline V gene sequence: CDR1 SEHNR, CDR2 FQNEAQ (reference sequence). Between the trimmed V and J ends, which lost 7 bases and 2 bases, there was a span of 18 bases. The CDR3 sequence is 15 residues long. This CDR3 reads CASTEREGAAYEQYF. In DNA, the CDR3 is TGTGCCAGCACCGAGAGGGAGGGGGCTGCCTACGAGCAGTACTTC.

V is TRBV7-9 and J is TRBJ2-1; TRBD1 agrees at 9 bases. With 6 bases clipped from V and 2 bases from J, the junction kept 5 bases outside the gene matches. Per germline, CDR1 SEHNR and CDR2 FQNEAQ (reference sequence). The length of the CDR3 is 15 residues. DNA of the CDR3: TGTGCCAGCAGGCCACAGGGGGCAACCTACAATGAGCAGTTCTTC. Its protein is CASRPQGATYNEQFF.

The rearrangement joins TRBV18 to TRBJ1-1; tentative D call: TRBD1 (6 bases). The germline V gene has CDR1 KGHSH and CDR2 LQKENI. There are 15 residues in the CDR3. Deletions cut 2 bases from V and 5 bases from J, with 15 bases between. The CDR3 loop is CASSPGTRVGTEAFF. The DNA for the CDR3 is TGTGCCAGCTCACCAGGGACAAGGGTTGGTACTGAAGCTTTCTTT. Combining the CDR3 with reference TRBV18 and TRBJ1-1 gives the whole variable domain NAGVMQNPRHLVRRRGQEARLRCSPMKGHSHVYWYRQLPEEGLKFMVYLQKENIIDESGMPKERFSAEFPKEGPSILRIQQVVRGDSAAYFCASSPGTRVGTEAFFGQGTRLTVV.

The V call is TRBV5-1, the J call TRBJ2-5, with a tentative D call TRBD2 (5 bases). The CDR3 loop spans 14 amino acids. CDR1 and CDR2 (germline): SGHRS, YFSETQ. V gave up 0 bases and J gave up 0 bases, with 6 bases separating them. The CDR3 region is CASSLAGNQETQYF. CDR3 nucleotides: TGCGCCAGCAGCTTGGCCGGGAACCAAGAGACCCAGTACTTC. Full variable domain (outside the CDR3, taken from reference TRBV5-1 and TRBJ2-5): KAGVTQTPRYLIKTRGQQVTLSCSPISGHRSVSWYQQTPGQGLQFLFEYFSETQRNKGNFPGRFSGRQFSNSRSEMNVSTLELGDSALYLCASSLAGNQETQYFGPGTRLLVL.